This TCR beta chain was sequenced for a study of identical twins. Study results and caveats: Models came in too low on out-of-frame TCR alpha sharing in monozygotic twins.

TCRdb analysed the 5' RACE reads with MiXCR anew, one entry per CDR3 protein. There are under 900,000 distinct CDR3 sequences in the sample; 9% to 15% occur only once, and around 1.6% lies in the top ten. CDR3 size: 16 residues. V lost 0 bases to trimming and J lost 5 bases, with 14 bases between them. CDR1 and CDR2 (germline): MNHEY, SVGEGT. This clonotype appeared a few times. Its antigen is undetermined. This sample also appeared in a second study, on yellow fever vaccine responses in identical twins.

This clonotype was sampled from a woman younger than 35 in good health. V usage is TRBV6-2 or TRBV6-3 and J usage is TRBJ1-5, with D possibly being TRBD1 (5 bases). The source material was PBMCs. The CDR3 DNA reads as TGTGCCAGCAGTTACTCTATTTCGGGACGAGATCAGCCCCAGCATTTT. This gives the protein CASSYSISGRDQPQHF.